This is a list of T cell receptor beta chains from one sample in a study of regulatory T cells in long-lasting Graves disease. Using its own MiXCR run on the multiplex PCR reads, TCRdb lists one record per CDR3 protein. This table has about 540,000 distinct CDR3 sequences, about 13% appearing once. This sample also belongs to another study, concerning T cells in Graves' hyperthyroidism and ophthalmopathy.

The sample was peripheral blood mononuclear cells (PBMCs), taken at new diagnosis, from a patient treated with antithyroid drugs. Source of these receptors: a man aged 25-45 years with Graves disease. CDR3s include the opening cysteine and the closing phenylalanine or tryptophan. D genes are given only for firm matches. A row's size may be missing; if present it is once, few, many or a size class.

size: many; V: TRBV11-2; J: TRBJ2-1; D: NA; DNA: TGTGCCAGCAGCAGACTAGGGGGGTTCGGTAATGAGCAGTTCTTC; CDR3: CASSRLGGFGNEQFF
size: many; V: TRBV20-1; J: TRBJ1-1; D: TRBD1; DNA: TGCAGTGCTAGCAGACAGGGGGCGCTTACTGAAGCTTTCTTT; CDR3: CSASRQGALTEAFF
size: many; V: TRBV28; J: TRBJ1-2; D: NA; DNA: TGTGCCATATCGGTGGGGAATGAGGGCTACACCTTC; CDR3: CAISVGNEGYTF
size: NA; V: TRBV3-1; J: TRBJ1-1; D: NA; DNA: TGTGCCAGCAGCCAAGAACGGGGGGAACGTAGGGCTGAAGCTTTCTTT; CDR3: CASSQERGERRAEAFF
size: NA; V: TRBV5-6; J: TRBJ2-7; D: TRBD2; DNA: TGTGCCAGCAGCCCGGGGGGAACCCCCTACGAGCAGTACTTC; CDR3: CASSPGGTPYEQYF
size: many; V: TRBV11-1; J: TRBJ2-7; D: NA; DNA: TGTGCCAGCAGCCCAGGGGTCGGAAACTACGAGCAGTACTTC; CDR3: CASSPGVGNYEQYF
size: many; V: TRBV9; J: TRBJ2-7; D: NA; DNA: TGTGCCAGCAGCGCCCAGGCCATGGCCGGAGGCGAGCAGTACTTC; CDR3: CASSAQAMAGGEQYF
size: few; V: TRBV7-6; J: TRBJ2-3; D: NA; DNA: TGTGCCAGCAGCTTACTAGGGTTAGATACGCAGTATTTT; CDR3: CASSLLGLDTQYF
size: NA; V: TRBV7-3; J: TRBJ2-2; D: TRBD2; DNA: TGTGCCAGCAGGTCCGGGACTATACCAACCGGGGAGCTGTTTTTT; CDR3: CASRSGTIPTGELFF
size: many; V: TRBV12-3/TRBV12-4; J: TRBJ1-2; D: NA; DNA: TGTGCCAGCAGTTTATCGCAGGGAGGGCATGGCTACACCTTC; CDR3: CASSLSQGGHGYTF
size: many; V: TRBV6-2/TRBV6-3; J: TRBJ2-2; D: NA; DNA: TGTGCCAGCAGTCCCCTGGGCCCCACCGGGGAGCTGTTTTTT; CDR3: CASSPLGPTGELFF
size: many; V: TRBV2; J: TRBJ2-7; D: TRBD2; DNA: TGTGCCAGCAGTGTCGGTAGCGGGATATCGCACGAGCAGTACTTC; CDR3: CASSVGSGISHEQYF
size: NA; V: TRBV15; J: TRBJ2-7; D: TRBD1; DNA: TGTGCCACCAGCCCCCGGGACAGCTCCTACGAGCAGTACTTC; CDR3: CATSPRDSSYEQYF
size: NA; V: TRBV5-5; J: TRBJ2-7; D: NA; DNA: TGTGCCAGCACCATTTTTCCGGGGGAGCAGTACTTC; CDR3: CASTIFPGEQYF
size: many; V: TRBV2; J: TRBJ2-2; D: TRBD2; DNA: TGTGCCAGCAGGGAGAGCGGGAGGGACGCCGGGGAGCTGTTTTTT; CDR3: CASRESGRDAGELFF
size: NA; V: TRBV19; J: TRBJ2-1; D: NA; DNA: TGTGCCAGTAGTATTAGGAGTGAGCAGTTCTTC; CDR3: CASSIRSEQFF
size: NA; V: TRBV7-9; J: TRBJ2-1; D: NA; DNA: TGTGCCAGCAGCCAGCAGGTCGGTGAGCAGTTCTTC; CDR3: CASSQQVGEQFF
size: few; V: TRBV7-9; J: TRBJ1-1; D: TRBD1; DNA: TGTGCCAGCAGCTTAACTAAGGGGGCGGGCACTGAAGCTTTCTTT; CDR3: CASSLTKGAGTEAFF
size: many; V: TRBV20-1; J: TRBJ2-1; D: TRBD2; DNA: TGCAGTGCTATGGACAGGACTAGCGGCCAGAATGAGCAGTTCTTC; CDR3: CSAMDRTSGQNEQFF
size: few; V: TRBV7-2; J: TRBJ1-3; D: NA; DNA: TGTGCCAGCAGCTTAGACGCCAGTTCGGGCAGATCCATATATTTT; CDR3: CASSLDASSGRSIYF
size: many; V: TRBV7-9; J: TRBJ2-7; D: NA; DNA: TGTGCCAGCTTACACCCGGCAGCAAACGAGCAGTACTTC; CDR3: CASLHPAANEQYF
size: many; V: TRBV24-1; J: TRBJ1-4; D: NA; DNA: TGTGCCACCAGTGATCCAGGGCTAGGGGAACTGTTTTTT; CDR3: CATSDPGLGELFF
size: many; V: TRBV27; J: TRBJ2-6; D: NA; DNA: TGTGCCAGCAGTTTAGATGCCCCAGCCACCAACGTCCTGACTTTC; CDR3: CASSLDAPATNVLTF